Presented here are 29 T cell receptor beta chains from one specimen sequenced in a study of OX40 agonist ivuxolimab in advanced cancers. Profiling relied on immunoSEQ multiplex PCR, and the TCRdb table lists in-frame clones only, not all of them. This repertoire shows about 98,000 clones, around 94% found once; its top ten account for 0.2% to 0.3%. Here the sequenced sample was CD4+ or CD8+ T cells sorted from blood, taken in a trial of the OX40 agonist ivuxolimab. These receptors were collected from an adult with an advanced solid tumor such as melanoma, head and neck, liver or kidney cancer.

This CDR3 is CATSRPYQPQHF. The CDR3 nucleotides read TGTGCCACCAGCAGACCTTATCAGCCCCAGCATTTT. The chain recombines TRBV15 with TRBJ1-5; D call uncertain. Germline CDR1 reads LNHNV; CDR2 reads YYDKDF (reference sequence). Trimming shortened V by 2 bases and J by 5 bases, and 4 bases separated the two germline ends. This CDR3 has 12 amino acids.

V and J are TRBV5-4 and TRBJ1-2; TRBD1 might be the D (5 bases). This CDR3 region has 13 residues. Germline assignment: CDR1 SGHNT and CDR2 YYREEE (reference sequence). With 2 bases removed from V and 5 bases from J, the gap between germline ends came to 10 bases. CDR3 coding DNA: TGTGCCAGCAGCTTAAACAGGCCGTATGGCTACACCTTC. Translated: CASSLNRPYGYTF. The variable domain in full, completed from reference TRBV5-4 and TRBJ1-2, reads ETGVTQSPTHLIKTRGQQVTLRCSSQSGHNTVSWYQQALGQGPQFIFQYYREEENGRGNFPPRFSGLQFPNYSSELNVNALELDDSALYLCASSLNRPYGYTFGSGTRLTVV.

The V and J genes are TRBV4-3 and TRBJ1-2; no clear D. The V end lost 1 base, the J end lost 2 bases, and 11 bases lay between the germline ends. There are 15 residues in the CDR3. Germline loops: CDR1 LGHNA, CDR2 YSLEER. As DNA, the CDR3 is TGCGCCAGCAGCCAAGGCCTAACAGAAAACTATGGCTACACCTTC. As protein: CASSQGLTENYGYTF.

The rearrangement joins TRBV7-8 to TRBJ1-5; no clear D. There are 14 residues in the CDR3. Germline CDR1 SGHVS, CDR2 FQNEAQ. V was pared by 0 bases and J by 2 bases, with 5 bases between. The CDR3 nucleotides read TGTGCCAGCAGCTTAGCGAACCGCAATCAGCCCCAGCATTTT. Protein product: CASSLANRNQPQHF. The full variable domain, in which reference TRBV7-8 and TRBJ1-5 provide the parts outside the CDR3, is GAGVSQSPRYKVAKRGQDVALRCDPISGHVSLFWYQQALGQGPEFLTYFQNEAQLDKSGLPSDRFFAERPEGSVSTLKIQRTQQEDSAVYLCASSLANRNQPQHFGDGTRLSIL.

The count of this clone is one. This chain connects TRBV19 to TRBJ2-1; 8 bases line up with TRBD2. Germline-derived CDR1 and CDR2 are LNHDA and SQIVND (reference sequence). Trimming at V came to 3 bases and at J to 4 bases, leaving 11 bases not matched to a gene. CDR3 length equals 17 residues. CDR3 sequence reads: CASSIEALSGSYNEQFF. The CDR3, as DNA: TGTGCCAGTAGTATTGAGGCATTGAGCGGGAGTTACAATGAGCAGTTCTTC. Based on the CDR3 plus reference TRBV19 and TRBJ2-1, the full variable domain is DGGITQSPKYLFRKEGQNVTLSCEQNLNHDAMYWYRQDPGQGLRLIYYSQIVNDFQKGDIAEGYSVSREKKESFPLTVTSAQKNPTAFYLCASSIEALSGSYNEQFFGPGTRLTVL.

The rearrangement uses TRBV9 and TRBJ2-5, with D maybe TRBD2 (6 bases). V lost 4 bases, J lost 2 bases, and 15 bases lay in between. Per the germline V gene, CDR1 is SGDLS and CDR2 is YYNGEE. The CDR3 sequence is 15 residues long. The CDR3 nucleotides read TGTGCCAGCAGCCCCGGAGGGACGGAGCAAGAGACCCAGTACTTC. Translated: CASSPGGTEQETQYF.

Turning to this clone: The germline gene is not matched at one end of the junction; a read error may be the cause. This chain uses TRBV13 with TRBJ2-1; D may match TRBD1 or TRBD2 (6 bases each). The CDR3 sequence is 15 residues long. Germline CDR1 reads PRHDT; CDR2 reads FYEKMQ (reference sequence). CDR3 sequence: CASSLGGNPYNEQFF. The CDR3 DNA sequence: TGTGCCAGCAGTTTAGGGGGGAATCCCTACAATGAGCAGTTCTTC. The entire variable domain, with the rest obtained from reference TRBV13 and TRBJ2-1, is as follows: AAGVIQSPRHLIKEKRETATLKCYPIPRHDTVYWYQQGPGQDPQFLISFYEKMQSDKGSIPDRFSAQQFSDYHSELNMSSLELGDSALYFCASSLGGNPYNEQFFGPGTRLTVL.

CDR3 coding DNA: TGTGCCGGAAGGTCCCCGGGACAGGGGTTTCAGCCCCAGCATTTT. It encodes CAGRSPGQGFQPQHF. The rearrangement links TRBV30 to TRBJ1-5; 10 bases are a match to TRBD1. The CDR3 has 15 residues. Losses at the gene ends were 8 bases for V and 6 bases for J; bases not matched to a gene: 13. Germline V gives CDR1 GTSNPN, CDR2 SVGIG (reference sequence).

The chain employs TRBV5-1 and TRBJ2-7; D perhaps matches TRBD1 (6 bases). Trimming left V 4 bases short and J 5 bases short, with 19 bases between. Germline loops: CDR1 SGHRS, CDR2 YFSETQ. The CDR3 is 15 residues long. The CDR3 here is CASSVGTWGLDEQYV. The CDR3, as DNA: TGCGCCAGCAGCGTGGGGACCTGGGGGCTTGACGAGCAGTACGTC.

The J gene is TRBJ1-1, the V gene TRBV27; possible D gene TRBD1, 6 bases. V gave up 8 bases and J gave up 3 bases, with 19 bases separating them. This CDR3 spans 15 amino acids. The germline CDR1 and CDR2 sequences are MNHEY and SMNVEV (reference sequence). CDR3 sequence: CASLYAQGKYTEAFF. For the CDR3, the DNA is TGTGCCAGCCTTTACGCCCAGGGGAAGTACACTGAAGCTTTCTTT.

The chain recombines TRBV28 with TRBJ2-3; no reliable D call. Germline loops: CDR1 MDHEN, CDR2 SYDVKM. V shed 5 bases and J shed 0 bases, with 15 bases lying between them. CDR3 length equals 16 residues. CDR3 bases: TGTGCCAGCAGTCTCATGACACTCACTAGCACAGATACGCAGTATTTT. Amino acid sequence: CASSLMTLTSTDTQYF.

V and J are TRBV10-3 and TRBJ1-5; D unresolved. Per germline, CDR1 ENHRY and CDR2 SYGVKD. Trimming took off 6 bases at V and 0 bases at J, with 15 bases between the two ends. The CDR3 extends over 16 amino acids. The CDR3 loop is CAISSAEQYSNQPQHF. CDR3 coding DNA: TGTGCCATCAGCTCGGCCGAGCAATATAGCAATCAGCCCCAGCATTTT.

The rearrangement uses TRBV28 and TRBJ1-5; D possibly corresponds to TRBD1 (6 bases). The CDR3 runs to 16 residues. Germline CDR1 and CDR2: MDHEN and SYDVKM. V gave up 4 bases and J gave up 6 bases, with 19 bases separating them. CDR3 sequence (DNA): TGTGCCAGCAGTTCCCAAGCAGGGGCCCGGGGTCAGCCCCAGCATTTT. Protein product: CASSSQAGARGQPQHF.

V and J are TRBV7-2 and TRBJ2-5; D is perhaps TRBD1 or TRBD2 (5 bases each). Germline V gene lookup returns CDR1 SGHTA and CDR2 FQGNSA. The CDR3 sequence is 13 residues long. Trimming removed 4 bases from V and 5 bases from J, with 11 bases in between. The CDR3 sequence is CASSSGPRETQYF. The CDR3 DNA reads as TGTGCCAGCAGCTCGGGACCGAGGGAGACCCAGTACTTC.

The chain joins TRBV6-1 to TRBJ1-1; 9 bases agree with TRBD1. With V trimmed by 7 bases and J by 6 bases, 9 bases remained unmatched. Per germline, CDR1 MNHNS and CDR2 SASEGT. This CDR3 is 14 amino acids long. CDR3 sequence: CASMRQGGIAEAFF. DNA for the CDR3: TGTGCCAGCATGAGACAGGGGGGAATCGCTGAAGCTTTCTTT.

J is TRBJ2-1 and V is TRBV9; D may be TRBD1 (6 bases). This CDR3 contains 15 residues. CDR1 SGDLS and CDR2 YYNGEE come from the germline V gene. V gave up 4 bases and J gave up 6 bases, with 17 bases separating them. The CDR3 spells CASSSRDNPGNEQFF. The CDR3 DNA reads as TGTGCCAGCAGCTCCCGGGACAACCCGGGCAATGAGCAGTTCTTC.

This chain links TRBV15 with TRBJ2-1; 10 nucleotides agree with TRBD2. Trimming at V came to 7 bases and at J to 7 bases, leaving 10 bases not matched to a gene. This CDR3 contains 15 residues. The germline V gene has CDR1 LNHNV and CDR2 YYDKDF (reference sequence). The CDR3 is CATIPGLADSNEQFF. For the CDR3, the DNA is TGTGCCACCATTCCAGGACTAGCGGATTCTAATGAGCAGTTCTTC. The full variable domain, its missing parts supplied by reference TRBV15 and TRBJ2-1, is DAMVIQNPRYQVTQFGKPVTLSCSQTLNHNVMYWYQQKSSQAPKLLFHYYDKDFNNEADTPDNFQSRRPNTSFCFLDIRSPGLGDTAMYLCATIPGLADSNEQFFGPGTRLTVL.

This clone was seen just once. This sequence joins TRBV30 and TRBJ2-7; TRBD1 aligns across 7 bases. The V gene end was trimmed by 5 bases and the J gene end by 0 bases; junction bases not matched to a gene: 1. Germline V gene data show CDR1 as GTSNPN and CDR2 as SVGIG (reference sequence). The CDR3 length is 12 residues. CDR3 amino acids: CAWGDSSYEQYF. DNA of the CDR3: TGTGCCTGGGGGGACAGCTCCTACGAGCAGTACTTC.

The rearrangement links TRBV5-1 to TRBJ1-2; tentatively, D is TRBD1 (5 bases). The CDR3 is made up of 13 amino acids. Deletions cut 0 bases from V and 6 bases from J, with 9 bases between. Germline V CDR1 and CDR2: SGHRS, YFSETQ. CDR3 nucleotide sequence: TGCGCCAGCAGCTTGGCCGTCAGGGATGGCTACACCTTC. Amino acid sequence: CASSLAVRDGYTF.

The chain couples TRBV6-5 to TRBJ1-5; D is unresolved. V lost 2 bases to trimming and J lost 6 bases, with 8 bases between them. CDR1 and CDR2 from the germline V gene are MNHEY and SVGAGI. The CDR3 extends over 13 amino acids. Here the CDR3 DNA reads TGTGCCAGCAGTTACGAGGGCGGTCAGCCCCAGCATTTT. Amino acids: CASSYEGGQPQHF.

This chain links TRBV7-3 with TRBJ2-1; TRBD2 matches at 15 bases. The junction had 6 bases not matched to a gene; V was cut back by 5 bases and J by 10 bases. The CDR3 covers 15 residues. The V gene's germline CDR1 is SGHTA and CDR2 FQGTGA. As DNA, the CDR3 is TGTGCCAGCAGCCCCCGGACTAGCGGGAGGGAGGAGCAGTTCTTC. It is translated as CASSPRTSGREEQFF.

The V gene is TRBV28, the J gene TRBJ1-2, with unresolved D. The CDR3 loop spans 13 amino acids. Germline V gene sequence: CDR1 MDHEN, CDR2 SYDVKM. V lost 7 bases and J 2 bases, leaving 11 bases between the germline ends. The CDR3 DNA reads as TGTGCCAGCACCCCGCGGGAAAACTATGGCTACACCTTC. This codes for CASTPRENYGYTF.

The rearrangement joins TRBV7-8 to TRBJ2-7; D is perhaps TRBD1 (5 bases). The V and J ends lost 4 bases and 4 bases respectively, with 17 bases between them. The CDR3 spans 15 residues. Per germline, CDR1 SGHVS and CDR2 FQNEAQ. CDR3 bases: TGTGCCAGCAGCTCCCGACCAGTGACAGATTACGAGCAGTACTTC. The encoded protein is CASSSRPVTDYEQYF.

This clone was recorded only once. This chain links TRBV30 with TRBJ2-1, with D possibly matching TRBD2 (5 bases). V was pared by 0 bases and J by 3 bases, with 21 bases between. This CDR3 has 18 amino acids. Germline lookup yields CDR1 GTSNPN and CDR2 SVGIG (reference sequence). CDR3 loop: CAWSVPIHGVSLYNEQFF. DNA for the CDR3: TGTGCCTGGAGTGTACCCATACACGGGGTTAGCCTCTACAATGAGCAGTTCTTC.

The CDR3 coding sequence is TGTGCCAGCAGCCACGAACAGGGTCCGAATCAGCCCCAGCATTTT. Translated, it gives CASSHEQGPNQPQHF. The chain has TRBV7-8 and TRBJ1-5; a possible D gene is TRBD1 (6 bases). V was clipped by 5 bases and J by 4 bases, with 15 bases between them. The germline gives CDR1 SGHVS, CDR2 FQNEAQ. This CDR3 is 15 amino acids long.

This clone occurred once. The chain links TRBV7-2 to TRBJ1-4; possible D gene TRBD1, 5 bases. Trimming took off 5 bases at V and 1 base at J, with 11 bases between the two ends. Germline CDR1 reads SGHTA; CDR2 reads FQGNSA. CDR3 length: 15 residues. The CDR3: CASSPGGLTNEKLFF. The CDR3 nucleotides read TGTGCCAGCAGCCCCGGGGGGTTAACTAATGAAAAACTGTTTTTT.

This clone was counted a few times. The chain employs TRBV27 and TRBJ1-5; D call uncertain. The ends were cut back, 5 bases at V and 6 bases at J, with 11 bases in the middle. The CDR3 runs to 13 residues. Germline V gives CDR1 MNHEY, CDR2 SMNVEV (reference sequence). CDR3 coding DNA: TGTGCCAGCAGTCCGTCTACAGTTCAGCCCCAGCATTTT. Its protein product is CASSPSTVQPQHF.

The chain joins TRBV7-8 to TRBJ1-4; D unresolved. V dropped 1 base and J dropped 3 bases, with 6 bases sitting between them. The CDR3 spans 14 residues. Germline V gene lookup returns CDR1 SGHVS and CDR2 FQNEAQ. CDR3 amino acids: CASSLGRANEKLFF. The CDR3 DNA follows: TGTGCCAGCAGCTTAGGGAGGGCTAATGAAAAACTGTTTTTT.

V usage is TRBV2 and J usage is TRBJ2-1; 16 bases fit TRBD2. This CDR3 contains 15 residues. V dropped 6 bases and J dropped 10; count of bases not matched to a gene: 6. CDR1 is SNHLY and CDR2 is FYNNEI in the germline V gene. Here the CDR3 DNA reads TGTGCCAGCAGCTCGGGACTAGCGGGAGGGGACGAGCAGTTCTTC. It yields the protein CASSSGLAGGDEQFF.